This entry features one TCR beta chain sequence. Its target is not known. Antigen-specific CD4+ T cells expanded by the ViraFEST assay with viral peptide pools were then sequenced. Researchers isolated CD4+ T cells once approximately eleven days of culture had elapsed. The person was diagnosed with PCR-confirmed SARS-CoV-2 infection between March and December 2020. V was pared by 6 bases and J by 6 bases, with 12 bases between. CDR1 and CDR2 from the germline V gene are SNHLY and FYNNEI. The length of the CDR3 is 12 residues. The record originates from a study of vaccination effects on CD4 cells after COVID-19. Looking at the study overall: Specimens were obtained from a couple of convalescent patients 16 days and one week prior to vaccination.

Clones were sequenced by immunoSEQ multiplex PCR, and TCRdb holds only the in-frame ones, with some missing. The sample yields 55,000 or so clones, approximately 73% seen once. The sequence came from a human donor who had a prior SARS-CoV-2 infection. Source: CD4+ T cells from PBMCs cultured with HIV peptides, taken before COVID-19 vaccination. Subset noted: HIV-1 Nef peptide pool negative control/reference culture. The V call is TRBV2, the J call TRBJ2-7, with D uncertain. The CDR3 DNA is TGTGCCAGCAGGCAGAACCAGCCCGAGCAGTACTTC. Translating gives CASRQNQPEQYF.